This T cell receptor (beta chain) was profiled in a study of blood T cells in healthy people across ages. This clonotype was picked up a small number of times. Germline assignment: CDR1 MNHEY and CDR2 SMNVEV (reference sequence). Trimming took 5 bases from V and 8 from J; bases not matched to a gene: 13. This CDR3 has 15 residues. The use of a sample-barcoded 5' primer and a J-beta primer mix characterized a second PCR of about 7 to 12 cycles. Tags on each cDNA molecule came from a template-switch adaptor with 12 random nucleotides. TCRdb processed the 5' RACE reads anew with MiXCR; each CDR3 protein has one entry. This sample has about 1.8 million distinct CDR3 sequences, with around half found just once. With each sample, at least 6 micrograms of total RNA were extracted.

The sequenced sample was blood. This chain links TRBV27 with TRBJ1-2, with TRBD1 matching 8 bases. This clonotype originated in a woman between 40 and 50 years old in good health. Written as DNA, the CDR3 is TGTGCCAGCAGTCTACGGGGGGGCCGACAGGGGGGCTACACCTTC. Translation gives CASSLRGGRQGGYTF.